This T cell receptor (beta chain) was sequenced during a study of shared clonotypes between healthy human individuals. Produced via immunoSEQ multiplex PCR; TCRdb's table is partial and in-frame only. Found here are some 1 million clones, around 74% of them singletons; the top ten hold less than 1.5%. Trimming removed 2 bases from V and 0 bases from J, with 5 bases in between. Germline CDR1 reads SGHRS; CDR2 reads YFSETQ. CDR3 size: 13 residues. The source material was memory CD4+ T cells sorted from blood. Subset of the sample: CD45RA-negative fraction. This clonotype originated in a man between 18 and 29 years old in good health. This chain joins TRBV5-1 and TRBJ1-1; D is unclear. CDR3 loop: CASSFNMNTEAFF. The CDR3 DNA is TGCGCCAGCAGCTTTAACATGAACACTGAAGCTTTCTTT.